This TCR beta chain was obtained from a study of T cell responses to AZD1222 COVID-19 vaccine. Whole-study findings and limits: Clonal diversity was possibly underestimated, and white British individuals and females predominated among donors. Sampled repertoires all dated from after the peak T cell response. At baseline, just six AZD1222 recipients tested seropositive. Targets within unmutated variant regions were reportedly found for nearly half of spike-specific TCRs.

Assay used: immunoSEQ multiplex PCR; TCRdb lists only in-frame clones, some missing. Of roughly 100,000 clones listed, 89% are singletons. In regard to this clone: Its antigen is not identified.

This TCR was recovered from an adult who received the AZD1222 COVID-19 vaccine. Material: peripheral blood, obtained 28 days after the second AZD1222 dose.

CDR3 residues: CASSQGAWEQETQYF. The CDR3 nucleotides read TGTGCCAGCAGCCAAGGCGCGTGGGAACAAGAGACCCAGTACTTC. The V gene is TRBV4-2, the J gene TRBJ2-5, with D unclear. Per germline, CDR1 LGHNA and CDR2 YNFKEQ. Trimming removed 1 base at V and 2 bases at J, with 11 bases between. The CDR3 totals 15 residues.